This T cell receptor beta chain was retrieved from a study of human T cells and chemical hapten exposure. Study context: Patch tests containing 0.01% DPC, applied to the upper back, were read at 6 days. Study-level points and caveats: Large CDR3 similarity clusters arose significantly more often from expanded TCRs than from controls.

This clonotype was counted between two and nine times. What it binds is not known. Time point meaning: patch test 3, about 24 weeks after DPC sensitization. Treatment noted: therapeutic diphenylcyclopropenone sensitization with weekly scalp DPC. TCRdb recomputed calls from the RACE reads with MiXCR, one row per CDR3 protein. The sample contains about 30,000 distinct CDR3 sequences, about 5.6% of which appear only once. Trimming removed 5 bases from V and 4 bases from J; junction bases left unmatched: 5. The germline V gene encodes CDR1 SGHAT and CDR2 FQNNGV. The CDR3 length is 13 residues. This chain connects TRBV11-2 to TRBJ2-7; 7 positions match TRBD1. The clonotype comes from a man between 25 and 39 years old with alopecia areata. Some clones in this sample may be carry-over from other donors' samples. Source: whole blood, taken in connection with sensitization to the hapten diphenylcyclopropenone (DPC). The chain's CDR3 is CASSPGTEYEQYF. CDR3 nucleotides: TGTGCCAGCAGCCCTGGGACAGAGTACGAGCAGTACTTC.